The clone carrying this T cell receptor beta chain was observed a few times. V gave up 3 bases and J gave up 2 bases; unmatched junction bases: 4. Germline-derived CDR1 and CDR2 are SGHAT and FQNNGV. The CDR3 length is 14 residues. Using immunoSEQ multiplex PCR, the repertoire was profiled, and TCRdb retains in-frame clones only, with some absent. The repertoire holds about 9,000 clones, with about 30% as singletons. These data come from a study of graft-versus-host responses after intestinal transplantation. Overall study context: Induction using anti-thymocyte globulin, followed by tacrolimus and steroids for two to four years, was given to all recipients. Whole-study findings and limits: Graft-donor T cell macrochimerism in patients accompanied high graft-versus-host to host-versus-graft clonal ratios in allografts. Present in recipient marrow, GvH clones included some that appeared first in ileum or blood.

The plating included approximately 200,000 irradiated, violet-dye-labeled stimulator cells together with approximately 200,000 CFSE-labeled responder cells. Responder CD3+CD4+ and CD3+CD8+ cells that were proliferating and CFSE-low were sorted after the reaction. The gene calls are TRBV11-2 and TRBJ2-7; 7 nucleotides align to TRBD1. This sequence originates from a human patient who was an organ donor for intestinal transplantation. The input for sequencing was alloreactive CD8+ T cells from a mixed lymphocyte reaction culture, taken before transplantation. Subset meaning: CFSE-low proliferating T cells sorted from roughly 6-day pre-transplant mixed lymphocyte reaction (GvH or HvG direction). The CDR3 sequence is CASSFGTATYEQYF. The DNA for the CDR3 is TGTGCCAGCAGCTTCGGGACAGCAACCTACGAGCAGTACTTC.